The table lists the clone carrying this T cell receptor beta chain with a few counts. What it binds is not known. The sample comes from a study of cytomegalovirus exposure and HLA in healthy donors. General observations from the study: The study recorded 164 TCR beta chains that were cytomegalovirus-associated. TCR beta V segments were, for the most part, productive about 87% or about 30% of the time in an earlier analysis.

The V gene's germline CDR1 is SGHAT and CDR2 FQNNGV. V shed 3 bases and J 1 base; nucleotides not matched to a gene: 7. CDR3 length: 17 residues. A multiplex PCR was run with 60 Vbeta primers and 13 Jbeta primers. Clones were sequenced by immunoSEQ multiplex PCR, and TCRdb holds only the in-frame ones, with some missing. The sample lists almost 200,000 clones; about 85% were seen once. The chain uses TRBV11-2 and TRBJ2-3; the match to TRBD2 covers 10 bases. The sequenced sample consisted of PBMCs. This receptor was identified in a male donor in good health and CMV-seropositive. The CDR3 DNA sequence: TGTGCCAGCAGCTTCCAGCTAGCGGGAGCGGGCACAGATACGCAGTATTTT. It codes for CASSFQLAGAGTDTQYF.